Below are 9 T cell receptor beta chains sequenced from a single sample in a study of shared clonotypes between healthy human individuals. Sequenced by immunoSEQ multiplex PCR; TCRdb stores in-frame clones only, minus some. The repertoire holds more than 450,000 clones, with 79% as singletons. Sequences were obtained from PBMCs. All receptors come from a woman aged 40-49 years in good health. Some clones in this sample may be carry-over from other donors' samples.

This clone occurred once. This chain uses TRBV29-1 with TRBJ2-3, with D perhaps TRBD2 (6 bases). Trimming removed 7 bases from V and 5 bases from J, with 19 bases in between. The CDR3 totals 14 residues. Germline CDR1 SQVTM, CDR2 ANQGSEA. The CDR3 spells CSADRDSAGDTQYF. The DNA for the CDR3 is TGCAGCGCCGATCGGGACTCCGCGGGAGATACGCAGTATTTT.

The chain combines TRBV10-1 with TRBJ1-5; 8 bases are a match to TRBD1. V lost 7 bases, J lost 2 bases, and 7 bases stayed unmatched. CDR1 and CDR2 (germline): WNHNN, SYGVQD (reference sequence). The CDR3 is 15 residues long. The CDR3 DNA reads as TGCGCCAGCATCCAGGGGGCTTTAGGCAATCAGCCCCAGCATTTT. Protein sequence: CASIQGALGNQPQHF.

CDR3 DNA: TGTGCCAGCAGCTCAGGATCAGATACGCAGTATTTT. Protein: CASSSGSDTQYF. V gene TRBV7-3 combines with J gene TRBJ2-3, with D uncertain. Trimming left V 4 bases short and J 4 bases short, with 6 bases between. Germline assignment: CDR1 SGHTA and CDR2 FQGTGA. The CDR3 runs 12 residues.

This sequence joins TRBV9 and TRBJ2-7; 9 positions agree with TRBD1. From germline, CDR1 is SGDLS and CDR2 YYNGEE. V dropped 4 bases and J dropped 4; count of bases not matched to a gene: 9. The CDR3 loop spans 15 amino acids. The CDR3 protein is CASSPRGQGFYEQYF. CDR3 in DNA: TGTGCCAGCAGCCCGAGGGGACAGGGCTTTTACGAGCAGTACTTC.

A remark on this clone: Different DNA sequences within this sample yield the same CDR3. V usage is TRBV5-1 and J usage is TRBJ2-3, with D unclear. Trimming stripped 0 bases from V and 1 base from J, with 6 bases between. Germline CDR1 reads SGHRS; CDR2 reads YFSETQ. This CDR3 is built from 14 residues. The CDR3 DNA reads as TGCGCCAGCAGCTTGGGATCGGGCACAGATACGCAGTATTTT. Translating gives CASSLGSGTDTQYF.

This chain connects TRBV18 to TRBJ2-6; D is undetermined. This CDR3 contains 17 residues. V was cut by 2 bases and J by 1 base, with 12 bases left in between. Germline V lookup: CDR1 KGHSH, CDR2 LQKENI. As DNA, the CDR3 is TGTGCCAGCTCACCAACCCGACTGGAGTCTGGGGCCAACGTCCTGACTTTC. Protein product: CASSPTRLESGANVLTF.

V gene TRBV6-6 combines with J gene TRBJ2-6; D is unresolved. Trimming shortened V by 6 bases and J by 0 bases, and 9 bases separated the two germline ends. The CDR3 runs 15 residues. Germline-derived CDR1 and CDR2 are MNHNY and SVGAGI (reference sequence). The CDR3 nucleotides read TGTGCCAGCAGCCTCCAGAGCTCTGGGGCCAACGTCCTGACTTTC. The encoded protein is CASSLQSSGANVLTF.

The chain joins TRBV7-9 to TRBJ2-7; the match to TRBD1 covers 7 bases. V shed 0 bases, J shed 0 bases, and the junction held 5 bases outside the gene matches. CDR1 is SEHNR, CDR2 FQNEAQ, per germline (reference sequence). The CDR3 loop spans 16 amino acids. CDR3 sequence reads: CASSLADRADSYEQYF. Written as DNA, the CDR3 is TGTGCCAGCAGCTTAGCTGACAGGGCGGACTCCTACGAGCAGTACTTC.

This chain's CDR3 is CAITGHSLNYEQYF. CDR3 DNA sequence: TGTGCCATCACCGGACACAGTCTTAACTACGAGCAGTACTTC. The gene calls are TRBV10-3 and TRBJ2-7, with a possible D match to TRBD1 (5 bases). The CDR3 totals 14 residues. The germline V gene encodes CDR1 ENHRY and CDR2 SYGVKD. With 7 bases removed from V and 3 bases from J, the gap between germline ends came to 16 bases.